The 23 T cell receptor beta chains below come from one sample, sequenced in a study of response to subunit inactivated influenza vaccine. TCRdb processed the RT-PCR reads anew with MiXCR; each CDR3 protein has one entry. This sample carries hundreds of thousands of distinct CDR3 sequences, around 8% of them seen once, and the ten largest clones take 10% to 15%. Sequencing was performed on PBMCs from blood, taken 23 months after vaccination. The receptors come from a man aged 50 to 75 who received an inactivated influenza vaccine.

This clonotype was seen only a few times. This sequence joins TRBV6-2 or TRBV6-3 and TRBJ2-4; 12 bases are shared with TRBD2. V gave up 2 bases and J gave up 8 bases; unmatched junction bases: 10. CDR3 length: 17 residues. Germline loops: CDR1 MNHEY, CDR2 SVGEGT. CDR3 sequence reads: CASSYGRLAGDQDIQYF. The CDR3 DNA reads TGTGCCAGCAGTTACGGCCGACTAGCGGGAGACCAGGACATTCAGTACTTC.

The gene calls are TRBV7-2 and TRBJ2-3; D is possibly TRBD1 or TRBD2 (5 bases each). The germline V gene encodes CDR1 SGHTA and CDR2 FQGNSA. The CDR3 extends over 16 amino acids. The V and J ends lost 5 bases and 1 base respectively, with 16 bases between them. For the CDR3, the DNA is TGTGCCAGCAGCGGCCTGGGCCCGGGGCGCACAGATACGCAGTATTTT. Translating it yields CASSGLGPGRTDTQYF. Combining the CDR3 with reference TRBV7-2 and TRBJ2-3 gives the whole variable domain GAGVSQSPSNKVTEKGKDVELRCDPISGHTALYWYRQSLGQGLEFLIYFQGNSAPDKSGLPSDRFSAERTGGSVSTLTIQRTQQEDSAVYLCASSGLGPGRTDTQYFGPGTRLTVL.

The sample holds a few counts of this clonotype. This rearrangement joins TRBV12-3 or TRBV12-4 to TRBJ1-5, with 7 bases aligning to TRBD1. The CDR3 covers 13 residues. The V and J ends lost 4 bases and 5 bases, in that order; junction bases with no gene match: 2. CDR3 in DNA: TGTGCCAGCAGTTGGACAGGTGATCAGCCCCAGCATTTT. Translating gives CASSWTGDQPQHF.

There are a few counts of this clonotype. The V and J genes are TRBV20-1 and TRBJ2-1, with 7 bases fitting TRBD2. V was pared by 2 bases and J by 2 bases, with 6 bases of the junction left unmatched. This CDR3 contains 15 residues. Germline CDR1 is DFQATT and CDR2 is SNEGSKA (reference sequence). The CDR3 protein is CSARPPSGTYNEQFF. The CDR3 coding sequence is TGCAGTGCTAGACCCCCTAGCGGAACCTACAATGAGCAGTTCTTC.

This clonotype has ten or more counts. The rearrangement links TRBV20-1 to TRBJ1-2, with a weak D call TRBD1 (6 bases). The CDR3 has 15 amino acids. Germline V gives CDR1 DFQATT, CDR2 SNEGSKA (reference sequence). Trimming removed 0 bases from V and 4 bases from J, with 15 bases in between. The CDR3 loop reads CSARDVDDRPYGYTF. In nucleotides, the CDR3 is TGCAGTGCTAGAGATGTAGATGACAGGCCCTATGGCTACACCTTC.

This clonotype has just a few counts. The chain is built from TRBV6-1 and TRBJ1-6; a weak D match, TRBD1 (6 bases). The V gene's germline CDR1 is MNHNS and CDR2 SASEGT. The CDR3 extends over 14 amino acids. Trimming took 4 bases from V and 7 from J, leaving 11 bases between them. The CDR3 sequence is CASSVTGFNSPLHF. The DNA of the CDR3 is TGTGCCAGCAGTGTAACAGGGTTCAATTCACCCCTCCACTTT.

This clonotype was counted only a few times. The V and J genes are TRBV6-5 and TRBJ2-7; TRBD1 aligns across 8 bases. V was clipped by 5 bases and J by 0 bases; unmatched bases: 6. The CDR3 extends over 15 amino acids. The germline V gene encodes CDR1 MNHEY and CDR2 SVGAGI. CDR3 coding DNA: TGTGCCAGCAGTCACGATACAGGGGGCTCCTACGAGCAGTACTTC. This codes for CASSHDTGGSYEQYF.

This clonotype turned up a few times. The rearrangement links TRBV9 to TRBJ2-7; 10 nucleotides match TRBD2. The ends lost 4 bases at V and 7 bases at J; junction bases unmatched: 8. Looked up from germline, CDR1 is SGDLS and CDR2 is YYNGEE. There are 14 residues in the CDR3. CDR3 DNA: TGTGCCAGCAGCCTCCTAGGGACTAGCGTTGAGCAGTACTTC. As protein: CASSLLGTSVEQYF. Filled out from reference TRBV9 and TRBJ2-7, the complete variable domain reads DSGVTQTPKHLITATGQRVTLRCSPRSGDLSVYWYQQSLDQGLQFLIQYYNGEERAKGNILERFSAQQFPDLHSELNLSSLELGDSALYFCASSLLGTSVEQYFGPGTRLTVT.

J is TRBJ1-4 and V is TRBV6-1; D gene unclear. V dropped 4 bases and J dropped 4 bases, with 7 bases sitting between them. CDR3 length: 13 amino acids. Germline-derived CDR1 and CDR2 are MNHNS and SASEGT. The CDR3 DNA sequence: TGTGCCAGCAGTGTTACAATTAATGAAAAACTGTTTTTT. It encodes CASSVTINEKLFF.

This chain connects TRBV5-1 to TRBJ2-5; D gene ambiguous. The CDR3 loop spans 14 amino acids. Trimming removed 4 bases at V and 4 bases at J, with 14 bases between. CDR1 SGHRS and CDR2 YFSETQ come from the germline V gene. CDR3 sequence reads: CASSKTDGPETQYF. The CDR3 bases are TGCGCCAGCAGCAAAACTGACGGTCCAGAGACCCAGTACTTC. Full variable domain (missing parts from reference TRBV5-1 and TRBJ2-5): KAGVTQTPRYLIKTRGQQVTLSCSPISGHRSVSWYQQTPGQGLQFLFEYFSETQRNKGNFPGRFSGRQFSNSRSEMNVSTLELGDSALYLCASSKTDGPETQYFGPGTRLLVL.

This clonotype was observed at least ten times. The rearrangement links TRBV12-3 or TRBV12-4 to TRBJ2-1; possible D gene TRBD2, 5 bases. The CDR3 length is 11 residues. V lost 5 bases and J 9 bases, leaving 8 bases between the germline ends. The chain's CDR3 is CASSPRGEQFF. As DNA, the CDR3 is TGTGCCAGCAGTCCACGGGGTGAGCAGTTCTTC.

This rearrangement joins TRBV5-5 to TRBJ2-5, with 9 bases lining up with TRBD2. Looked up from germline, CDR1 is SGHKS and CDR2 is YYEKEE (reference sequence). The V segment lost 2 bases and the J segment 5 bases; nucleotides outside the gene matches: 10. This CDR3 comprises 16 residues. CDR3 nucleotide sequence: TGTGCCAGCAGCTTAGGGGCGGGGGGGCCATCGGAGACCCAGTACTTC. Protein sequence: CASSLGAGGPSETQYF.

This chain joins TRBV11-1 and TRBJ1-1; D is undetermined. The germline V and J ends were trimmed by 6 bases and 3 bases, with 26 bases remaining between them. The CDR3 runs to 18 residues. Germline CDR1 and CDR2: SGHAT and FQDESV (reference sequence). The CDR3 sequence: CASRPSTGPWNGDTEAFF. In nucleotides, the CDR3 is TGTGCCAGCAGACCTTCGACTGGACCTTGGAACGGGGACACTGAAGCTTTCTTT.

The chain combines TRBV6-2 or TRBV6-3 with TRBJ2-7, with D possibly matching TRBD1 (5 bases). Germline V gene sequence: CDR1 MNHEY, CDR2 SVGEGT. V was cut by 8 bases and J by 6 bases, with 11 bases left in between. CDR3 length: 11 amino acids. The CDR3, as DNA: TGTGCCAGCGGGAAGGGGCTCGAGCAGTACTTC. Its protein product is CASGKGLEQYF.

The CDR3 reads CASGGSYEQYF. The CDR3, as DNA: TGTGCCAGCGGAGGCTCCTACGAGCAGTACTTC. The chain links TRBV12-3 or TRBV12-4 to TRBJ2-7; maybe TRBD2 (5 bases). Trimming shortened V by 8 bases and J by 0 bases, and 5 bases separated the two germline ends. CDR3 length equals 11 residues.

This clonotype was seen more than once but under ten times. The chain uses TRBV29-1 and TRBJ2-1; 7 nucleotides align to TRBD2. Germline loops: CDR1 SQVTM, CDR2 ANQGSEA. The V and J ends lost 3 bases and 7 bases, in that order; junction bases with no gene match: 9. The CDR3 has 14 residues. The CDR3 nucleotides read TGCAGCGTTGATAGGTTAGCGGGTGCGAATGAGCAGTTCTTC. It specifies CSVDRLAGANEQFF.

This clonotype was seen many times. The CDR3 nucleotides read TGTGCCAGCAGTTACTCCGGGACAGGGAGCTACGAGCAGTACTTC. Translated, it gives CASSYSGTGSYEQYF. The rearrangement joins TRBV6-5 to TRBJ2-7; 9 bases are a match to TRBD1. Germline CDR1 MNHEY, CDR2 SVGAGI. V shed 0 bases and J 3 bases; nucleotides not matched to a gene: 3. The CDR3 totals 15 residues.

In its sample, this clonotype was seen many times. J is TRBJ1-1 and V is TRBV7-2; TRBD1 aligns across 8 bases. The CDR3 has 14 amino acids. CDR1 is SGHTA, CDR2 FQGNSA, per germline. The V segment lost 3 bases and the J segment 7 bases; nucleotides outside the gene matches: 7. CDR3 in DNA: TGTGCCAGCAGCTTGGCGACAGGGGCGGGTGAAGCTTTCTTT. Translating gives CASSLATGAGEAFF.

The V call is TRBV29-1, the J call TRBJ2-5; D is possibly TRBD1 (6 bases). The V end was cut by 3 bases, the J end by 6 bases, with 17 bases between. The CDR3 covers 14 residues. Per the germline V gene, CDR1 is SQVTM and CDR2 is ANQGSEA. This CDR3 is CSVELNRAIQTQYF. The DNA of the CDR3 is TGCAGCGTTGAGTTGAACAGGGCTATACAGACCCAGTACTTC.

The chain combines TRBV20-1 with TRBJ2-7; 8 nucleotides line up with TRBD2. Per germline, CDR1 DFQATT and CDR2 SNEGSKA (reference sequence). V trimming: 6 bases; J trimming: 4 bases; junction bases outside the gene matches: 14. There are 15 residues in the CDR3. The CDR3 spells CSAPRGGSGMYEQYF. The CDR3 DNA sequence: TGCAGTGCCCCTAGGGGTGGTAGCGGGATGTACGAGCAGTACTTC.

In its sample, this clonotype was seen many times. The chain carries TRBV12-3 or TRBV12-4 and TRBJ2-1; TRBD2 aligns across 8 bases. The CDR3 loop spans 14 amino acids. V dropped 8 bases and J dropped 3; count of bases not matched to a gene: 6. Written as DNA, the CDR3 is TGTGCCAGCGGAATTAGCGGGGACTACAATGAGCAGTTCTTC. Residues: CASGISGDYNEQFF.

Ten or more counts support this clonotype. The chain employs TRBV27 and TRBJ2-7; no definite D call. The V and J ends lost 7 bases and 2 bases respectively, with 15 bases between them. This CDR3 region has 14 residues. Germline lookup yields CDR1 MNHEY and CDR2 SMNVEV (reference sequence). The CDR3 region has the DNA TGTGCCAGCACCCCAAGGTGGTTTCCCTACGAGCAGTACTTC. It yields the protein CASTPRWFPYEQYF.

This sequence joins TRBV20-1 and TRBJ1-6; D gene ambiguous. Germline CDR1 DFQATT, CDR2 SNEGSKA (reference sequence). The CDR3 consists of 18 residues. V lost 1 base to trimming and J lost 4 bases, with 20 bases between them. CDR3 sequence (DNA): TGCAGTGCTAGAGGGAACAGTGAGGGAAAAGGGTATAATTCACCCCTCCACTTT. This translates into CSARGNSEGKGYNSPLHF.